The text below deals with one T cell receptor (beta chain). Clones were read by immunoSEQ multiplex PCR, and TCRdb kept only the in-frame ones, dropping some. The data hold approximately 40,000 clones, with 87% observed a single time. The data stem from a study of blood T cell repertoires in COVID-19. Sequenced: peripheral blood. The TCR comes from a woman over 75 in a cohort sampled during active or convalescent COVID-19.

CDR3 amino acids: CASRPQESSTDTQYF. The DNA of the CDR3 is TGTGCCAGCAGACCACAGGAGTCTAGCACAGATACGCAGTATTTT. The chain employs TRBV7-9 and TRBJ2-3; maybe TRBD1 (5 bases). The germline V and J ends were trimmed by 6 bases and 0 bases, with 13 bases remaining between them. The CDR3 runs 15 residues. Germline V gives CDR1 SEHNR, CDR2 FQNEAQ (reference sequence).